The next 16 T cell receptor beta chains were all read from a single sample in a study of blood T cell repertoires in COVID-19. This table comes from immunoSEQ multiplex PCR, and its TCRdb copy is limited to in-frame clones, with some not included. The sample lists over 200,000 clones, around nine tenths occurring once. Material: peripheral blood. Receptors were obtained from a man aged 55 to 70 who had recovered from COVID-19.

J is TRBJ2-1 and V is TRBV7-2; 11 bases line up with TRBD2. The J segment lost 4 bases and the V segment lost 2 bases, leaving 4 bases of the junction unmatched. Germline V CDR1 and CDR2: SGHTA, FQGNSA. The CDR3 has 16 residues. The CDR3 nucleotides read TGTGCCAGCAGCTTACAGCCTAGCGGGGGGTACAATGAGCAGTTCTTC. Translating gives CASSLQPSGGYNEQFF. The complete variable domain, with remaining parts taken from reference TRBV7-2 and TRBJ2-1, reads GAGVSQSPSNKVTEKGKDVELRCDPISGHTALYWYRQSLGQGLEFLIYFQGNSAPDKSGLPSDRFSAERTGGSVSTLTIQRTQQEDSAVYLCASSLQPSGGYNEQFFGPGTRLTVL.

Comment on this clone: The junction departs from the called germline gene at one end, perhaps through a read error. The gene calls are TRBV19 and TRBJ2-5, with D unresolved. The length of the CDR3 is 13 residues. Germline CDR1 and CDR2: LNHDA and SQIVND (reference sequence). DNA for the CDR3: TGTGCCAGTAGCGCACTTACCCAAGCGACCCAGTACTTC. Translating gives CASSALTQATQYF.

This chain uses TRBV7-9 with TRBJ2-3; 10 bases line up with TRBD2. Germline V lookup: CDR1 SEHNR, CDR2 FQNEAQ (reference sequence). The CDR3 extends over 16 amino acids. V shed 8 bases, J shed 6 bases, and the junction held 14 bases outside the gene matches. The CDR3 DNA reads TGTGCCAGCCTAACAGGGCTAGCGGGAGTAGGTGATACGCAGTATTTT. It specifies CASLTGLAGVGDTQYF.

The CDR3, as DNA: TGTGCCAGCAGGTCCGGAGGGGGCCTTCAGTATTTT. It specifies CASRSGGGLQYF. The chain combines TRBV7-2 with TRBJ2-3; D might be TRBD1 (7 bases). V gave up 6 bases and J gave up 12 bases, with 16 bases separating them. CDR3 size: 12 residues. Germline CDR1 is SGHTA and CDR2 is FQGNSA.

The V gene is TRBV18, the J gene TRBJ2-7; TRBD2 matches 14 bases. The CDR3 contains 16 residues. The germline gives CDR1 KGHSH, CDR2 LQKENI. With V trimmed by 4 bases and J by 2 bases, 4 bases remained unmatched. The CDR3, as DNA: TGTGCCAGCTCACTGGGACTAGCGGGAGAAACCTACGAGCAGTACTTC. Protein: CASSLGLAGETYEQYF. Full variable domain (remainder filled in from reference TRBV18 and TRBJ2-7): NAGVMQNPRHLVRRRGQEARLRCSPMKGHSHVYWYRQLPEEGLKFMVYLQKENIIDESGMPKERFSAEFPKEGPSILRIQQVVRGDSAAYFCASSLGLAGETYEQYFGPGTRLTVT.

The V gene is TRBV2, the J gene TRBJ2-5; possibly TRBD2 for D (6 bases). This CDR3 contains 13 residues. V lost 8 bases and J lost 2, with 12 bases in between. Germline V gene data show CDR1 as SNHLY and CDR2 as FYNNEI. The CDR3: CASRGTLQETQYF. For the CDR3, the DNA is TGTGCCAGCCGCGGGACTTTGCAAGAGACCCAGTACTTC.

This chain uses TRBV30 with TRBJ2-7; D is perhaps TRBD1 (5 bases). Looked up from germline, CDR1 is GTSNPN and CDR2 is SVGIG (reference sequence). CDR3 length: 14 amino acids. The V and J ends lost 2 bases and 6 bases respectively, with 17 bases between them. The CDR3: CAWSQGLKRGEQYF. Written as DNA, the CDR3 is TGTGCCTGGAGTCAAGGTTTAAAAAGGGGCGAGCAGTACTTC.

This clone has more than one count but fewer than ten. CDR3 amino acids: CASSPQGAGGYTF. CDR3 coding DNA: TGCGCCAGCAGCCCTCAGGGGGCGGGCGGCTACACCTTC. The genes are TRBV5-1 and TRBJ1-2; TRBD1 agrees at 8 bases. The germline CDR1 and CDR2 sequences are SGHRS and YFSETQ. The CDR3 runs to 13 residues. Germline trimming cut 4 bases from V and 8 bases from J; bases unmatched to any gene: 7.

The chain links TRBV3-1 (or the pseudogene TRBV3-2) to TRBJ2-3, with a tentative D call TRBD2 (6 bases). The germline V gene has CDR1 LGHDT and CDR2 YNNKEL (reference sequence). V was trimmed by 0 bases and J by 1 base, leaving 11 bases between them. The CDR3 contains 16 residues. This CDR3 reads CASSQDVGGGTDTQYF. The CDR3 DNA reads TGTGCCAGCAGCCAAGATGTGGGGGGTGGCACAGATACGCAGTATTTT.

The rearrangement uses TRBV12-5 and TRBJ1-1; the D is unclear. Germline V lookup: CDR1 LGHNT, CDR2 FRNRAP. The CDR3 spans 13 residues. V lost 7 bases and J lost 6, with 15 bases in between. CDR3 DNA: TGTGCTAGTGCCACTATGGCAGCCCCTGAAGCTTTCTTT. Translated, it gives CASATMAAPEAFF.

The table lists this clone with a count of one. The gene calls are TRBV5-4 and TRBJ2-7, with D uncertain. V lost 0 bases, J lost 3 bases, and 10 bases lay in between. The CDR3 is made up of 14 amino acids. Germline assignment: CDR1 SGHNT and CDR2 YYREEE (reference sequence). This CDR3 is CASSLEPQDYEQYF. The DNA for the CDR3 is TGTGCCAGCAGCTTGGAGCCTCAAGACTACGAGCAGTACTTC.

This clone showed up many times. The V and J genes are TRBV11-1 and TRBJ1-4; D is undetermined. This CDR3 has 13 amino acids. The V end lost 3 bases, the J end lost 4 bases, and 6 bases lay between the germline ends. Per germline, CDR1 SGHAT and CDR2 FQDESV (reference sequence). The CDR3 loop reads CASSFMSNEKLFF. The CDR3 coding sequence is TGTGCCAGCAGCTTTATGAGTAATGAAAAACTGTTTTTT.

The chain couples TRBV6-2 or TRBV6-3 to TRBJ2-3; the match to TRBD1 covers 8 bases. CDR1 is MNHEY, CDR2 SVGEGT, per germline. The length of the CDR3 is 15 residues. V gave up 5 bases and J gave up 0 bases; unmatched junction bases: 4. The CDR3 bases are TGTGCCAGCAGTCCGGACAGGGCTAGCACAGATACGCAGTATTTT. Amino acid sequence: CASSPDRASTDTQYF.

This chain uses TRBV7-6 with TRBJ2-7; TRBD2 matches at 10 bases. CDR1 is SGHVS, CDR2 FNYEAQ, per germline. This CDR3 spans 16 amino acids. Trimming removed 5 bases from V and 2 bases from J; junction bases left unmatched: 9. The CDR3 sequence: CASSPRLAGEAYEQYF. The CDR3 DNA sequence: TGTGCCAGCAGCCCCCGCCTAGCGGGAGAAGCCTACGAGCAGTACTTC.

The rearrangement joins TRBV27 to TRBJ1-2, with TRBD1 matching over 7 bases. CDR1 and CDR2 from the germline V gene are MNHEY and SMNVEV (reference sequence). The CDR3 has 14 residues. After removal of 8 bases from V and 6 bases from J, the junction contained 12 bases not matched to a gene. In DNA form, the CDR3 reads TGTGCCAGCGGAAGGAGCGACAGGGCCGATGGCTACACCTTC. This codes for CASGRSDRADGYTF.

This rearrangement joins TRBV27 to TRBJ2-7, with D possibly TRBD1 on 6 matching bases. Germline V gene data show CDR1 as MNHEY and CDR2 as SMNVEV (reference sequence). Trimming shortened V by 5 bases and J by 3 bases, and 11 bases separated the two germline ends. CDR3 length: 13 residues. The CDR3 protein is CASSILQGYEQYF. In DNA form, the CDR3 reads TGTGCCAGCAGTATACTACAGGGCTACGAGCAGTACTTC.